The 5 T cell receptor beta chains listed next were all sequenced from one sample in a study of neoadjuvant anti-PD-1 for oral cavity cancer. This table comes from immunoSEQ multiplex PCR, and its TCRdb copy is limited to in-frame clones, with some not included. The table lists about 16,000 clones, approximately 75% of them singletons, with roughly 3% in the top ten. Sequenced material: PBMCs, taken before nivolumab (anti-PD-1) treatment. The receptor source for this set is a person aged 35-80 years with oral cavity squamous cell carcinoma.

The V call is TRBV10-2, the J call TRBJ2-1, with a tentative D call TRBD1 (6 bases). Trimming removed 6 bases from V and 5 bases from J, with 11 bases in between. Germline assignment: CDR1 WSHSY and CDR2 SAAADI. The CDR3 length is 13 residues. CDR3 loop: CASRNHRDNEQFF. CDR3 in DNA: TGCGCCAGCAGAAACCACAGGGACAATGAGCAGTTCTTC.

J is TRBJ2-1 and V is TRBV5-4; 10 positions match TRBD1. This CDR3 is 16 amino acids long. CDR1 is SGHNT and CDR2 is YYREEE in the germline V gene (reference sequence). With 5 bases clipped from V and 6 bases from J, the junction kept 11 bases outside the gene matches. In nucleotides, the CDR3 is TGTGCCAGCAGGGACTCGGGGACAGGGGTGGGCAATGAGCAGTTCTTC. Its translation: CASRDSGTGVGNEQFF.

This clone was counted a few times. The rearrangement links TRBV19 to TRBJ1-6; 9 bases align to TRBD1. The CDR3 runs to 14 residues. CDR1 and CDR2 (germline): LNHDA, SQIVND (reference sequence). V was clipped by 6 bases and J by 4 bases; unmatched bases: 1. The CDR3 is CASRDRGYNSPLHF. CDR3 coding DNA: TGTGCCAGTAGGGACAGGGGATATAATTCACCCCTCCACTTT.

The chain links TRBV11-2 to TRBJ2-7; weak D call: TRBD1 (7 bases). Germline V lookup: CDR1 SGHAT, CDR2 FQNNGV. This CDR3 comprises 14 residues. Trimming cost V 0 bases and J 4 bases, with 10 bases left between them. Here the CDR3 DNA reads TGTGCCAGCAGCTTAGAACAGGGGAGGTACGAGCAGTACTTC. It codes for CASSLEQGRYEQYF.

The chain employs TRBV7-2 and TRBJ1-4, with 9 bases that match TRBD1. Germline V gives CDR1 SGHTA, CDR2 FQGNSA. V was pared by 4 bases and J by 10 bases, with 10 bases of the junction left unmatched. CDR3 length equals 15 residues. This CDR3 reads CASSSQTLQGAKLFF. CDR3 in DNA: TGTGCCAGCAGCTCACAAACTCTACAGGGGGCAAAACTGTTTTTT.